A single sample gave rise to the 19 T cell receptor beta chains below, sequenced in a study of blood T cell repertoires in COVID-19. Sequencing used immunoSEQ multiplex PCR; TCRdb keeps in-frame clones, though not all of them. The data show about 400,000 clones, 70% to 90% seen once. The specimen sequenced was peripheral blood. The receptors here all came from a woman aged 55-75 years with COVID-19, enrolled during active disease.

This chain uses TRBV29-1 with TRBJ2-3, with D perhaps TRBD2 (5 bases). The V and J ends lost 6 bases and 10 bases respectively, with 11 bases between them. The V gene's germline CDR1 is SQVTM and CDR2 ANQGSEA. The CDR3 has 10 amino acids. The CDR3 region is CSVGEMSQYF. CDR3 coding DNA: TGCAGCGTCGGGGAGATGTCGCAGTATTTT.

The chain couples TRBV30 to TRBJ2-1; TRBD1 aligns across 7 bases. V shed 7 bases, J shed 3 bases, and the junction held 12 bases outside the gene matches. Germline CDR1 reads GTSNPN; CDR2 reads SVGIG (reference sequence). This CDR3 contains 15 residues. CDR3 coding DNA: TGTGCCTCGAGGCATACCAACAGGGGCTACAATGAGCAGTTCTTC. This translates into CASRHTNRGYNEQFF.

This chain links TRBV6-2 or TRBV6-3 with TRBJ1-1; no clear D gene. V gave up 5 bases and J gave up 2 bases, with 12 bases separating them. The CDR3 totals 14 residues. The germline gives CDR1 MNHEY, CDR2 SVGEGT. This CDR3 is CASSRPGYNTEAFF. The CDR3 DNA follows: TGTGCCAGCAGTCGTCCGGGGTACAACACTGAAGCTTTCTTT.

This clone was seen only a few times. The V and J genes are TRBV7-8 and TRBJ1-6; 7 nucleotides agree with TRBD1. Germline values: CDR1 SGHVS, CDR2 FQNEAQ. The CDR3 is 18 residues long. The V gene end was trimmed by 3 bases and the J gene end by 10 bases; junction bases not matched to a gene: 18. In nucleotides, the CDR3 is TGTGCCAGCAGCTTCCGACCATGGGACAGCCAAAAGAAGTCACCCCTCCACTTT. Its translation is CASSFRPWDSQKKSPLHF.

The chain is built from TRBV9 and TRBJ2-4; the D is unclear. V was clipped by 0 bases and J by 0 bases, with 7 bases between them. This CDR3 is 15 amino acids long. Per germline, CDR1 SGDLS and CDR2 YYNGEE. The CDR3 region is CASSVGDLAKNIQYF. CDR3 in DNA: TGTGCCAGCAGCGTAGGAGATCTAGCCAAAAACATTCAGTACTTC.

CDR3 DNA: TGTGCCAGCAGTCCCCCCGGGACAATGAACACTGAAGCTTTCTTT. This sequence encodes CASSPPGTMNTEAFF. The V call is TRBV6-6, the J call TRBJ1-1, with D possibly matching TRBD1 (6 bases). The CDR3 is 15 residues long. CDR1 MNHNY and CDR2 SVGAGI come from the germline V gene (reference sequence). V was pared by 5 bases and J by 0 bases, with 13 bases between.

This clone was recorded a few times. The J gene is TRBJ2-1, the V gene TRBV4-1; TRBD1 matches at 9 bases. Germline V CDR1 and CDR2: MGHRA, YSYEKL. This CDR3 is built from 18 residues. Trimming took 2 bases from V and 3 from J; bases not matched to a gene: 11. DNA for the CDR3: TGCGCCAGCAGCCAAAGTCCCCCGACAGGGGGATTCTACAATGAGCAGTTCTTC. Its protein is CASSQSPPTGGFYNEQFF.

The DNA for the CDR3 is TGTGCCAGCAGCTTCCGGGACAGGGGGCGCGACGAGCAGTACTTC. This sequence encodes CASSFRDRGRDEQYF. The rearrangement links TRBV5-4 to TRBJ2-7; 12 bases agree with TRBD1. The CDR3 sequence is 15 residues long. The germline gives CDR1 SGHNT, CDR2 YYREEE (reference sequence). J was trimmed by 5 bases and V by 2 bases; bases with no gene match: 5.

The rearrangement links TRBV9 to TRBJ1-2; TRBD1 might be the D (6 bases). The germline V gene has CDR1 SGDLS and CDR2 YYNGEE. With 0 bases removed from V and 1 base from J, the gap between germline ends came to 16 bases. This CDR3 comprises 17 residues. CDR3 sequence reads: CASSVEPGQGLNYGYTF. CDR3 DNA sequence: TGTGCCAGCAGCGTAGAGCCTGGGCAGGGGCTTAACTATGGCTACACCTTC.

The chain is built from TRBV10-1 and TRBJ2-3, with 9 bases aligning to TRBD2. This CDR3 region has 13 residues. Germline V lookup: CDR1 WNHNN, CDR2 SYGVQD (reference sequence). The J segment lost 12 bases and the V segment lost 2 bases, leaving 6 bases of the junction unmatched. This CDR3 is CASSEGSSGAQYF. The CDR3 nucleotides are TGCGCCAGCAGTGAGGGTTCTAGCGGGGCCCAGTATTTT.

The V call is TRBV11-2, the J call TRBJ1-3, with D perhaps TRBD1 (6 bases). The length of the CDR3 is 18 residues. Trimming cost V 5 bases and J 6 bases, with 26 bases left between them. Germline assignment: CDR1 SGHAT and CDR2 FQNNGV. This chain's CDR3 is CASSPLIGERAGENTIYF. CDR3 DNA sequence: TGTGCCAGCAGCCCCCTCATCGGGGAGAGGGCAGGGGAAAACACCATATATTTT.

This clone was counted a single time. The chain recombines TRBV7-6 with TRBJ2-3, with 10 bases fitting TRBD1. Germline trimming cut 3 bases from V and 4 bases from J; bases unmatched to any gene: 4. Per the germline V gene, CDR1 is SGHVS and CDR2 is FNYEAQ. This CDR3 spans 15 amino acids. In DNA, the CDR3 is TGTGCCAGCAGCTTCGGGACAGGGGCCTCAGATACGCAGTATTTT. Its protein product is CASSFGTGASDTQYF. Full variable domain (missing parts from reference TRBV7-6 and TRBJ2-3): GAGVSQSPRYKVTKRGQDVALRCDPISGHVSLYWYRQALGQGPEFLTYFNYEAQQDKSGLPNDRFSAERPEGSISTLTIQRTEQRDSAMYRCASSFGTGASDTQYFGPGTRLTVL.

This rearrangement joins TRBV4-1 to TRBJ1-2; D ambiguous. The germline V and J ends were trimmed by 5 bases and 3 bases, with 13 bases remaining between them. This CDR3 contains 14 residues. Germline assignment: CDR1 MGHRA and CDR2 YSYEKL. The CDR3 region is CASSAEGTHYGYTF. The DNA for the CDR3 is TGCGCCAGCAGCGCCGAGGGTACTCACTATGGCTACACCTTC.

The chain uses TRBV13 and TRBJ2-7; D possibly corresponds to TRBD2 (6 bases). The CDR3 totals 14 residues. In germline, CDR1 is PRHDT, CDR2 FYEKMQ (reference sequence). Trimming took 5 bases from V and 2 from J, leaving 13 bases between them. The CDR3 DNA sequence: TGTGCCAGCAGCCCCCGCGGAGGGGCCTACGAGCAGTACTTC. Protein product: CASSPRGGAYEQYF.

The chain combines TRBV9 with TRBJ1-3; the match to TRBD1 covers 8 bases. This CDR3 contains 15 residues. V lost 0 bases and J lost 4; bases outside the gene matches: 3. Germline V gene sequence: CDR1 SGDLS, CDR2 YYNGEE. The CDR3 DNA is TGTGCCAGCAGCGTAGCAGGGGGCGCAGGAAACACCATATATTTT. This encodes CASSVAGGAGNTIYF.

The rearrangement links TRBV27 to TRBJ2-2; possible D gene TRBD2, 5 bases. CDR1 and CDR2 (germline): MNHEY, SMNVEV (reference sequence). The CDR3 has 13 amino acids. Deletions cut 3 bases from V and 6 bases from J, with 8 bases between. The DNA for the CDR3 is TGTGCCAGCAGTTTCCGGGGAGCCGGGGAGCTGTTTTTT. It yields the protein CASSFRGAGELFF.

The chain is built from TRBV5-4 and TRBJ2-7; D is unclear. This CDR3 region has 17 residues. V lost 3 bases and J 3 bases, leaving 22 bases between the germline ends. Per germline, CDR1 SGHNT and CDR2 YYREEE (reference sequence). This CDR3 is CASSSPHETGSRYEQYF. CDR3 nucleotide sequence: TGTGCCAGCAGCTCCCCCCACGAGACCGGGTCCCGCTACGAGCAGTACTTC.

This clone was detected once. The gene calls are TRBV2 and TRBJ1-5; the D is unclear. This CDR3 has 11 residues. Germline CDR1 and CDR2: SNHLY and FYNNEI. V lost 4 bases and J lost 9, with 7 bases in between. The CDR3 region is CASSVLGPQHF. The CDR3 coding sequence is TGTGCCAGCAGTGTTCTAGGGCCCCAGCATTTT.

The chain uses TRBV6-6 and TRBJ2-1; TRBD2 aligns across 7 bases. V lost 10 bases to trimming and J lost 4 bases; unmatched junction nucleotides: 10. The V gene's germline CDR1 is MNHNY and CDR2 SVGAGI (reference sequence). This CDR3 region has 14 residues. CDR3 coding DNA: TGTGCCACCACCTGGGAGGGGTGGTACAATGAGCAGTTCTTC. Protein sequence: CATTWEGWYNEQFF.